The T cell receptor beta chain under discussion was sequenced for a study of T cell changes during pregnancy in multiple sclerosis. V shed 0 bases and J 0 bases; nucleotides not matched to a gene: 3. The germline V gene encodes CDR1 SGDLS and CDR2 YYNGEE. The CDR3 runs 15 residues. Method: immunoSEQ multiplex PCR; TCRdb's copy keeps in-frame clones and lacks some. The sample lists 22,000 or so clones, about 93% seen once, with less than 7.5% in the top ten. A few counts support this clone. The rearrangement uses TRBV9 and TRBJ2-7; 7 positions match TRBD1. This sequence was found in a female donor with multiple sclerosis, enrolled in a pregnancy study. Source: CD8+ T cells from peripheral blood mononuclear cells, taken in the third trimester of pregnancy. The CDR3 protein is CASSVGQGFSYEQYF. The CDR3 nucleotides read TGTGCCAGCAGCGTAGGACAGGGTTTCTCCTACGAGCAGTACTTC.